The rows below give T cell receptor beta chains drawn from one sample of a study of blood T cell repertoires in COVID-19. Libraries were prepared by immunoSEQ multiplex PCR; TCRdb keeps only in-frame clonotypes and omits some of them. The table records under 65,000 clones, 80% to 95% of them present only once. Sequencing input: peripheral blood. These receptors came from a woman older than 75 with active COVID-19. Each CDR3 is given with its conserved first and last residue. D genes are given only for firm matches. Some rows mark clone size as missing; the rest say once, few, many or name a class of expanded clone.

d_gene,j_gene,v_gene,abundance,len,CDR3aa,CDR3nt
TRBD1,TRBJ2-2,TRBV3-1/TRBV3-2,NA,17,CASSQATGVRGTGELFF,TGTGCCAGCAGCCAAGCTACAGGGGTCAGGGGCACCGGGGAGCTGTTTTTT
TRBD1,TRBJ1-1,TRBV4-2,NA,15,CASSRGQGRNTEAFF,TGTGCCAGCAGCCGGGGACAGGGCCGGAACACTGAAGCTTTCTTT
NA,TRBJ2-2,TRBV5-4,NA,14,CASSPGGNTGELFF,TGTGCCAGCAGCCCCGGCGGTAACACCGGGGAGCTGTTTTTT
NA,TRBJ1-2,TRBV24-1,few,13,CATRAAADYGYTF,TGTGCCACCAGGGCGGCAGCGGACTATGGCTACACCTTC
TRBD2,TRBJ2-1,TRBV19,NA,16,CASSILAGDSYNEQFF,TGTGCCAGTAGTATTCTAGCGGGAGACTCCTACAATGAGCAGTTCTTC
TRBD2,TRBJ2-1,TRBV20-1,once,15,CSASRTSGRGGEQFF,TGCAGTGCTAGTCGGACTAGCGGGAGGGGGGGTGAGCAGTTCTTC
TRBD1,TRBJ2-3,TRBV5-5,few,15,CASSFRDRSTDTQYF,TGTGCCAGCAGCTTCCGGGACAGGAGCACAGATACGCAGTATTTT
TRBD1,TRBJ2-7,TRBV6-6,NA,15,CASSLGTGGSYEQYF,TGTGCCAGCAGCCTGGGGACAGGGGGCTCCTACGAGCAGTACTTC
NA,TRBJ1-6,TRBV5-8,medium-sized,14,CASSFETGQPPLHF,TGTGCCAGCAGCTTCGAGACAGGCCAACCACCCCTCCACTTT
NA,TRBJ2-2,TRBV27,NA,15,CASRLGTQNTGELFF,TGTGCCAGCAGGTTAGGGACTCAGAACACCGGGGAGCTGTTTTTT
NA,TRBJ1-1,TRBV7-8,NA,13,CASTRGGNTEAFF,TGTGCCAGCACCCGGGGGGGAAACACTGAAGCTTTCTTT
NA,TRBJ1-1,TRBV29-1,NA,10,CSVGNTEAFF,TGCAGCGTCGGGAACACTGAAGCTTTCTTT
TRBD2,TRBJ2-1,TRBV29-1,NA,13,CSDTSVRYNEQFF,TGCAGCGATACTAGCGTACGCTACAATGAGCAGTTCTTC
NA,TRBJ2-6,TRBV19,NA,16,CASSVNSHSGANVLTF,TGTGCCAGTAGTGTAAACAGCCACTCTGGGGCCAACGTCCTGACTTTC
TRBD1,TRBJ1-1,TRBV5-1,NA,14,CASSLEGAPTEAFF,TGCGCCAGCAGCTTGGAGGGGGCCCCCACTGAAGCTTTCTTT
TRBD1,TRBJ1-3,TRBV2,NA,14,CASSVRGHGNTIYF,TGTGCCAGCAGTGTAAGGGGGCATGGAAACACCATATATTTT
NA,TRBJ2-1,TRBV25-1,NA,12,CASSGAGAEQFF,TGTGCCAGCAGTGGGGCAGGGGCTGAGCAGTTCTTC
NA,TRBJ2-7,TRBV5-1,NA,15,CASSLDGGSAYEQYF,TGCGCCAGCAGCTTGGATGGAGGGAGTGCCTACGAGCAGTACTTC
NA,TRBJ1-2,TRBV6-5,once,13,CASRPGANYGYTF,TGTGCCAGCAGACCGGGAGCCAACTATGGCTACACCTTC
NA,TRBJ2-7,TRBV11-2,NA,13,CASSLDLEYEQYF,TGTGCCAGCAGCTTAGATCTCGAGTACGAGCAGTACTTC
NA,TRBJ2-3,TRBV29-1,NA,14,CSAKPDFFTDTQYF,TGCAGCGCCAAGCCGGACTTTTTCACAGATACGCAGTATTTT
NA,TRBJ2-5,TRBV5-4,once,14,CASSIWTSGETQYF,TGTGCCAGCAGCATATGGACTTCCGGGGAGACCCAGTACTTC
TRBD1,TRBJ2-2,TRBV6-5,NA,15,CASIPGTGFTGELFF,TGTGCCAGCATCCCCGGGACAGGGTTCACCGGGGAGCTGTTTTTT
TRBD1,TRBJ1-2,TRBV27,NA,14,CASSSTGVGYGYTF,TGTGCCAGCAGCTCGACAGGGGTTGGCTATGGCTACACCTTC
NA,TRBJ2-7,TRBV6-2/TRBV6-3,NA,15,CASSQRRDAVYEQYF,TGTGCCAGCAGTCAGCGGCGGGACGCAGTGTACGAGCAGTACTTC
NA,TRBJ2-1,TRBV30,NA,13,CAWERPGIHEQFF,TGTGCCTGGGAACGGCCAGGGATCCATGAGCAGTTCTTC
NA,TRBJ2-5,TRBV18,NA,15,CASSPSTGSGETQYF,TGTGCCAGCTCACCCTCTACTGGGAGCGGCGAGACCCAGTACTTC
TRBD2,TRBJ2-5,TRBV18,NA,17,CASSKEMGLVGMQTQYF,TGTGCCAGCTCAAAAGAGATGGGACTAGTTGGGATGCAGACCCAGTACTTC
TRBD1,TRBJ1-1,TRBV30,NA,13,CAWRVGTGGEAFF,TGTGCCTGGAGGGTAGGGACAGGGGGTGAAGCTTTCTTT
TRBD2,TRBJ2-1,TRBV3-1/TRBV3-2,NA,14,CASSQVSTGGVQFF,TGTGCCAGCAGCCAGGTATCCACGGGGGGGGTGCAGTTCTTC
TRBD2,TRBJ2-3,TRBV11-2,NA,15,CASSSVAGGPDTQYF,TGTGCCAGCAGCTCCGTAGCGGGGGGGCCAGATACGCAGTATTTT
NA,TRBJ1-2,TRBV5-4,NA,16,CASSIGGGRENYGYTF,TGTGCCAGCAGCATTGGTGGTGGAAGGGAGAACTATGGCTACACCTTC
NA,TRBJ2-3,TRBV9,NA,14,CASSVGLASDTQYF,TGTGCCAGCAGCGTAGGGCTAGCATCAGATACGCAGTATTTT
TRBD2,TRBJ2-3,TRBV27,NA,17,CASSPKRGGRGTDTQYF,TGTGCCAGCAGTCCGAAACGGGGGGGGAGGGGCACAGATACGCAGTATTTT
NA,TRBJ1-3,TRBV11-2,NA,15,CASSPQGIPGNTIYF,TGTGCCAGCAGCCCCCAGGGAATCCCTGGAAACACCATATATTTT
NA,TRBJ2-7,TRBV28,NA,13,CASTPGGSYEQYF,TGTGCCAGCACCCCCGGAGGGAGCTACGAGCAGTACTTC
TRBD2,TRBJ2-7,TRBV27,NA,16,CASSLLAGGTPYEQYF,TGTGCCAGCAGTTTATTAGCGGGAGGGACCCCCTACGAGCAGTACTTC
NA,TRBJ2-6,TRBV10-3,once,17,CAISEFRGKSGANVLTF,TGTGCCATCAGTGAGTTCAGGGGCAAGTCTGGGGCCAACGTCCTGACTTTC
TRBD1,TRBJ2-5,TRBV28,NA,13,CASSFGTEETQYF,TGTGCCAGCAGTTTTGGGACAGAAGAGACCCAGTACTTC
TRBD1,TRBJ1-2,TRBV27,NA,15,CASSFGQGPNYGYTF,TGTGCCAGCAGTTTCGGACAGGGCCCTAACTATGGCTACACCTTC
NA,TRBJ2-2,TRBV18,NA,12,CASSPPLGELFF,TGTGCCAGCTCACCCCCTTTAGGGGAGCTGTTTTTT
TRBD2,TRBJ2-7,TRBV6-5,NA,14,CASSKLAGVDEQYF,TGTGCCAGCAGTAAACTAGCGGGAGTGGACGAGCAGTACTTC
NA,TRBJ2-2,TRBV2,NA,14,CASSVLVNTGELFF,TGTGCCAGCAGTGTTCTAGTGAACACCGGGGAGCTGTTTTTT
TRBD2,TRBJ2-5,TRBV5-1,NA,16,CASSVTPGTSGETQYF,TGCGCCAGCAGCGTCACGCCCGGGACTAGCGGGGAGACCCAGTACTTC
TRBD2,TRBJ2-1,TRBV11-2,NA,14,CASRSSGDYNEQFF,TGTGCCAGCAGGTCAAGCGGGGACTACAATGAGCAGTTCTTC
NA,TRBJ2-5,TRBV7-9,once,14,CASSLEAGWETQYF,TGTGCCAGCAGCTTAGAAGCGGGCTGGGAGACCCAGTACTTC
NA,TRBJ1-2,TRBV9,NA,14,CASSVAQGYYGYTF,TGTGCCAGCAGCGTAGCTCAGGGGTACTATGGCTACACCTTC
NA,TRBJ1-2,TRBV7-9,NA,13,CASSFGTAYGYTF,TGTGCCAGCAGTTTTGGAACAGCCTATGGCTACACCTTC